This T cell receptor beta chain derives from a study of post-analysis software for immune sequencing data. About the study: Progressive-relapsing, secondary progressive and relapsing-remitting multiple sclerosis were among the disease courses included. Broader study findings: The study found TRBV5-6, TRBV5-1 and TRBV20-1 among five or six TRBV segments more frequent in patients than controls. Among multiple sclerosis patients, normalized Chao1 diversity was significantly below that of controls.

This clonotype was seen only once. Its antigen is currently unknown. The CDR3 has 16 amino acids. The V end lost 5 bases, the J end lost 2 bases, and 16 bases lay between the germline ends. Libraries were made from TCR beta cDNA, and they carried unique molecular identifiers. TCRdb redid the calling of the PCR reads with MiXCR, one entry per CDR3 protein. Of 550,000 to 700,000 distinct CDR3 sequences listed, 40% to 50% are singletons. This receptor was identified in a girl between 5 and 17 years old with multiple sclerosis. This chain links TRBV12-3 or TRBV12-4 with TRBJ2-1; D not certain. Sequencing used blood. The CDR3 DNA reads TGTGCCAGCAGTCCCGCGAATGGGGTCCCCTACAATGAGCAGTTCTTC. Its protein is CASSPANGVPYNEQFF.